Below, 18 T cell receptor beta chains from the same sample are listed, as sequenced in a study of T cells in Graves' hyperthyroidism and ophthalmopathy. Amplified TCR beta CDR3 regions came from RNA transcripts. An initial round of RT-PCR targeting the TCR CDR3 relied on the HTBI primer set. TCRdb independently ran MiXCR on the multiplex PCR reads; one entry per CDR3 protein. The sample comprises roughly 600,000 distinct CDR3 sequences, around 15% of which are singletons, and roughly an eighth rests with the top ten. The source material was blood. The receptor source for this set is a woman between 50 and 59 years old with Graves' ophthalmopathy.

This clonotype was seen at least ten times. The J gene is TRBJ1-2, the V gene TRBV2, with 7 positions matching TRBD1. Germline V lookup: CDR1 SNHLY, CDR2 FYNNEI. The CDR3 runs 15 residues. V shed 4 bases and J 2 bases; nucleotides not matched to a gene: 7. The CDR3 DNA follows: TGTGCCAGCAGTGCAGGACAGGTTCAAAACTATGGCTACACCTTC. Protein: CASSAGQVQNYGYTF.

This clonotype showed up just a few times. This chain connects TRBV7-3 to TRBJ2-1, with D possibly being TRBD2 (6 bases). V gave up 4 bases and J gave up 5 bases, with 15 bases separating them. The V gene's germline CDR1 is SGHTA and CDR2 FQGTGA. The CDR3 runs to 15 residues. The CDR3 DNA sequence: TGTGCCAGCAGCTCCTGGGACTCCCCTAACAATGAGCAGTTCTTC. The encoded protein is CASSSWDSPNNEQFF.

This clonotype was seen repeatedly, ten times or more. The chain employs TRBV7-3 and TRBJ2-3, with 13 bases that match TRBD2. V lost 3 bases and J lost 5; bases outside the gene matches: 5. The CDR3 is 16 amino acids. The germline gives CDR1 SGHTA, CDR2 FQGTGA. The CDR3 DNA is TGTGCCAGCAGCTTGACTAGCGGGAGGCAAGTAGATACGCAGTATTTT. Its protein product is CASSLTSGRQVDTQYF. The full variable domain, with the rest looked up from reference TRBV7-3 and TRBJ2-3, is GAGVSQTPSNKVTEKGKYVELRCDPISGHTALYWYRQSLGQGPEFLIYFQGTGAADDSGLPNDRFFAVRPEGSVSTLKIQRTERGDSAVYLCASSLTSGRQVDTQYFGPGTRLTVL.

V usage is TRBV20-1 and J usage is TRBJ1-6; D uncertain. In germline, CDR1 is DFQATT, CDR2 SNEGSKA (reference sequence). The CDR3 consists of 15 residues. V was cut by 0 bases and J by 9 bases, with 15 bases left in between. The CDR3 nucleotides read TGCAGTGCTAGAGAGTTCCCCCGGCTCGGTTCACCCCTCCACTTT. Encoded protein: CSAREFPRLGSPLHF.

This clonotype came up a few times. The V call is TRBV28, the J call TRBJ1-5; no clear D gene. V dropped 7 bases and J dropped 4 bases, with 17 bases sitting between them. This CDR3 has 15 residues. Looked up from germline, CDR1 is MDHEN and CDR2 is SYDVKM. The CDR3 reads CASTFSLEPNQPQHF. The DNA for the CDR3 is TGTGCCAGCACGTTTTCCTTGGAACCAAATCAGCCCCAGCATTTT.

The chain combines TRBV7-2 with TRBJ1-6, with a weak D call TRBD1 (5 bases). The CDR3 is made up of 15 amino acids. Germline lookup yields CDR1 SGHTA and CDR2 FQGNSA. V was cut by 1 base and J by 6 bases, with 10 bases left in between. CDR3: CASSLDQGANSPLHF. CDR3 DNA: TGTGCCAGCAGCTTAGATCAAGGGGCTAATTCACCCCTCCACTTT. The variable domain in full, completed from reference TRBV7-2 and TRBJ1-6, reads GAGVSQSPSNKVTEKGKDVELRCDPISGHTALYWYRQSLGQGLEFLIYFQGNSAPDKSGLPSDRFSAERTGGSVSTLTIQRTQQEDSAVYLCASSLDQGANSPLHFGNGTRLTVT.

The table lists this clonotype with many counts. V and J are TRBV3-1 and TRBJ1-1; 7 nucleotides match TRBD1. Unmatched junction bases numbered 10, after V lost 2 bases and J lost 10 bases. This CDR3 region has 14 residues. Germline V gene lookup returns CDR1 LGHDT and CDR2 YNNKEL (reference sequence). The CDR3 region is CASSQRLGGMGAFF. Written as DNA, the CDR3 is TGTGCCAGCAGCCAAAGGCTAGGGGGCATGGGAGCTTTCTTT.

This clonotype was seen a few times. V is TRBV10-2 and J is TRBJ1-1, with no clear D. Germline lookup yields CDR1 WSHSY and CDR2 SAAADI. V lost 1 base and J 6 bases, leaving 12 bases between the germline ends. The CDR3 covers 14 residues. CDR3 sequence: CASSELAVVAEAFF. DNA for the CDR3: TGCGCCAGCAGTGAGTTGGCGGTTGTCGCTGAAGCTTTCTTT.

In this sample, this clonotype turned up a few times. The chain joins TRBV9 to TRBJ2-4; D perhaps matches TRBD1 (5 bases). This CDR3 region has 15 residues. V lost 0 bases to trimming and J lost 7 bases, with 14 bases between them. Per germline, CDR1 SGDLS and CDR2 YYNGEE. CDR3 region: CASSVASGSPNIQYF. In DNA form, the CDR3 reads TGTGCCAGCAGCGTAGCGTCAGGGTCCCCCAACATTCAGTACTTC.

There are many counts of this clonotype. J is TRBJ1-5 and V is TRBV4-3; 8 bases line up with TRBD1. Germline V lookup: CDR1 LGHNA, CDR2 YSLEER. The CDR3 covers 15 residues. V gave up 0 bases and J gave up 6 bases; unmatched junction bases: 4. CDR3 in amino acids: CASSQDGRGRQPQHF. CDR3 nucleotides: TGCGCCAGCAGCCAAGATGGCAGGGGGCGTCAGCCCCAGCATTTT.

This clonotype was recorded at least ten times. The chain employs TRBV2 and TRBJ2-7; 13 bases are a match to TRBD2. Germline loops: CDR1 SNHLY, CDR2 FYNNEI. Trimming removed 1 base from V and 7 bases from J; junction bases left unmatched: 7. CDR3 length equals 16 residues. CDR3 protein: CASSEVIGLAGVEQYF. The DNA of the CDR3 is TGTGCCAGCAGTGAAGTTATCGGACTAGCGGGAGTTGAGCAGTACTTC. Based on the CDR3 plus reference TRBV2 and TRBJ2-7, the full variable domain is EPEVTQTPSHQVTQMGQEVILRCVPISNHLYFYWYRQILGQKVEFLVSFYNNEISEKSEIFDDQFSVERPDGSNFTLKIRSTKLEDSAMYFCASSEVIGLAGVEQYFGPGTRLTVT.

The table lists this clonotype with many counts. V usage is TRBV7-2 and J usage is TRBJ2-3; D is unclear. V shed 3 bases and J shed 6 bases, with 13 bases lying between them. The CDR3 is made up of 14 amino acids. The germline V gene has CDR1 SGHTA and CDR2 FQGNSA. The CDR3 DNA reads TGTGCCAGCAGCTTCGGACCACCTGGGGATACGCAGTATTTT. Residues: CASSFGPPGDTQYF.

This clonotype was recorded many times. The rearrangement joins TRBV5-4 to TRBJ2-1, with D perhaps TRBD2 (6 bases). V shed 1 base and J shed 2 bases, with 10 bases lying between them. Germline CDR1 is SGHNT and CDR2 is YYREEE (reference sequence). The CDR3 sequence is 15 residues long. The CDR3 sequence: CASSLMRETYNEQFF. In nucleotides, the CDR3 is TGTGCCAGCAGCTTGATGCGGGAAACCTACAATGAGCAGTTCTTC. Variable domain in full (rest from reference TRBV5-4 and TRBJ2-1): ETGVTQSPTHLIKTRGQQVTLRCSSQSGHNTVSWYQQALGQGPQFIFQYYREEENGRGNFPPRFSGLQFPNYSSELNVNALELDDSALYLCASSLMRETYNEQFFGPGTRLTVL.

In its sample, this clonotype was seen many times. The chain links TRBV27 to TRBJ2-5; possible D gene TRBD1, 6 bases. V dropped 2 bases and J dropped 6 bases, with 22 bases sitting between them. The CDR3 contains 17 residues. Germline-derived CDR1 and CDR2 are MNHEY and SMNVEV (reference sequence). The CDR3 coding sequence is TGTGCCAGCAGTTTAAAACCGCCGGGACATTTTTTGCAGACCCAGTACTTC. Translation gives CASSLKPPGHFLQTQYF.

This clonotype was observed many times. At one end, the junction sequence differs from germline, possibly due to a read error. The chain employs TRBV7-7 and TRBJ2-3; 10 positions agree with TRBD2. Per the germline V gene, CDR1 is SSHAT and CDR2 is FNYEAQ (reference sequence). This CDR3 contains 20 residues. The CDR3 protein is CASSLPWTSGQYLPTDTQYF. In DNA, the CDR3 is TGTGCTAGCAGCTTACCATGGACTAGCGGCCAGTACCTCCCCACAGATACGCAGTATTTT.

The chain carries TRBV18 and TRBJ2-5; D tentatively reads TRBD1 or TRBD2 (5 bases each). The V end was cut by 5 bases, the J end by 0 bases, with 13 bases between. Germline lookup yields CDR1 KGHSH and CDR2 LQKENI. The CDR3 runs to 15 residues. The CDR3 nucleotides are TGTGCCAGCTCAATCCGGGACCAGTACCAAGAGACCCAGTACTTC. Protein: CASSIRDQYQETQYF.

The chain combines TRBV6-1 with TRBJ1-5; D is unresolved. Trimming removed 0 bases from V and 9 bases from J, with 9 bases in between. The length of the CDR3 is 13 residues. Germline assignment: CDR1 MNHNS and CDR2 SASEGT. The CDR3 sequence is CASSEAPERPQHF. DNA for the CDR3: TGTGCCAGCAGTGAAGCTCCCGAGCGGCCCCAGCATTTT.

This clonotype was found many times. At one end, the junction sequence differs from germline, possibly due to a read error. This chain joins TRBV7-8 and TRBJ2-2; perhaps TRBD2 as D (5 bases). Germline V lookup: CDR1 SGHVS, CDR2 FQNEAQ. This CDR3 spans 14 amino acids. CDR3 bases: TGTGCCAGCAGCTTTAAAGCGAACACCGGGGAGCTGTTCTTT. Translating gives CASSFKANTGELFF. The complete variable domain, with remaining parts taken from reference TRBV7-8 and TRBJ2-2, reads GAGVSQSPRYKVAKRGQDVALRCDPISGHVSLFWYQQALGQGPEFLTYFQNEAQLDKSGLPSDRFFAERPEGSVSTLKIQRTQQEDSAVYLCASSFKANTGELFFGEGSRLTVL.